This T cell receptor (beta chain) was recorded in a study of blood T cell repertoires in COVID-19. Profiling relied on immunoSEQ multiplex PCR, and the TCRdb table lists in-frame clones only, not all of them. The sample has 65,000 to 90,000 clones, roughly 88% seen once. Germline V gene sequence: CDR1 MNHEY, CDR2 SVGEGT. This CDR3 is 16 amino acids long. Trimming took 5 bases from V and 1 from J, leaving 15 bases between them. The J gene is TRBJ1-5, the V gene TRBV6-2 or TRBV6-3, with D uncertain. Material: peripheral blood. This clonotype was obtained from a human donor in a cohort sampled during active COVID-19. CDR3 coding DNA: TGTGCCAGCAGTCGACTTTATGGCCGAAGCAATCAGCCCCAGCATTTT. It specifies CASSRLYGRSNQPQHF.